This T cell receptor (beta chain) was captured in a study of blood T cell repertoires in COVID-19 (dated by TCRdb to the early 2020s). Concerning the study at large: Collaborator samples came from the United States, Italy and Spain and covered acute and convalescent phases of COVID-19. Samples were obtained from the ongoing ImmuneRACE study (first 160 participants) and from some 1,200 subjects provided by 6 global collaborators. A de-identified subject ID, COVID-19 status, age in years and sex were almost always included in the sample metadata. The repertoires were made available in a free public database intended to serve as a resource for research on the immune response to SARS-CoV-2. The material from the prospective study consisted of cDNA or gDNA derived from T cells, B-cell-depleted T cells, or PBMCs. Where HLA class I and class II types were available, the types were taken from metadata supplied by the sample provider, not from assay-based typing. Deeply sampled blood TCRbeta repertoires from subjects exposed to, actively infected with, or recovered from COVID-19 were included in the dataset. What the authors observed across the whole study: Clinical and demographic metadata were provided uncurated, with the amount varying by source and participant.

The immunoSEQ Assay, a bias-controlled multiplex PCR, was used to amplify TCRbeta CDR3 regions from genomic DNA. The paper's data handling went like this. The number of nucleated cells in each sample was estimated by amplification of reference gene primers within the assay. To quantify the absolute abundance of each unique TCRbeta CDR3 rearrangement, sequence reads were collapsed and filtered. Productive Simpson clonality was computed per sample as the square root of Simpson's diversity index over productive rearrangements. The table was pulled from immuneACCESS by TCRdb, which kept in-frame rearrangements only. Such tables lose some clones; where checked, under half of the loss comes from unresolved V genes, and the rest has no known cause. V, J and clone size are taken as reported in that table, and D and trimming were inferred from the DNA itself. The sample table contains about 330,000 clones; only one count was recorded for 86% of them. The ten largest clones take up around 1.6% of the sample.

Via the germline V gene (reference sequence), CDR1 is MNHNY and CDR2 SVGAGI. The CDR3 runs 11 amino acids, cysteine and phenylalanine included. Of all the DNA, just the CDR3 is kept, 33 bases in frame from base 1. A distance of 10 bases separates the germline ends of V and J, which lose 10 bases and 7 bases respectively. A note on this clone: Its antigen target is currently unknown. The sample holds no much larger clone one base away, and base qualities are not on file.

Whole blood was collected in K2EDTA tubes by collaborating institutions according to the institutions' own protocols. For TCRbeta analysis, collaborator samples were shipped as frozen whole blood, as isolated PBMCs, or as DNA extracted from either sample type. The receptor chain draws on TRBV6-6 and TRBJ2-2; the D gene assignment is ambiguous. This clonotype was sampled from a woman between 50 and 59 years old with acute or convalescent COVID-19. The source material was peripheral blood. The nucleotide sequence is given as TGTGCCACCTGGAGTTTCGGGGAGCTGTTTTTT. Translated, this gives CATWSFGELFF.